A single T cell receptor (beta chain) is shown here with its context. The source of the sample is a study of blood T cell repertoires in COVID-19. The overall study: Acute and convalescent COVID-19 specimens originated in the United States, Italy and Spain.

The CDR3 extends over 13 amino acids. Trimming cost V 2 bases and J 9 bases; bases outside gene matches: 1. Germline V gene sequence: CDR1 SGHDT, CDR2 YYEEEE. The age range of participants was about 18 to 100 years, with residence in under 25 US areas. Using immunoSEQ multiplex PCR, the repertoire was profiled, and TCRdb retains in-frame clones only, with some absent. Of around 500,000 clones listed, more than 75% are singletons. The rearrangement links TRBV5-6 to TRBJ2-7; 14 nucleotides line up with TRBD2. The sequence came from a woman aged 40 to 50 who had recovered from COVID-19. Sequenced input: PBMCs or T cells enriched from blood (not recorded which). Here the CDR3 reads CASSFGTSGRQYF. The CDR3 DNA reads TGTGCCAGCAGCTTTGGGACTAGCGGGAGGCAGTACTTC.